The rows below give T cell receptor beta chains drawn from one sample of a study of blood T cell repertoires in COVID-19. The repertoire was sequenced with immunoSEQ multiplex PCR; TCRdb's copy has only in-frame clones and lacks some. The sample has about 75,000 clones, approximately 85% seen once. The specimen was peripheral blood. These TCRs come from a woman older than 75 with active or convalescent COVID-19. CDR3s leave out the opening cysteine and the closing phenylalanine or tryptophan.

V: TRBV29-1; J: TRBJ1-2; CDR3: SVERQGSPSGNT
V: TRBV7-2; J: TRBJ1-2; CDR3: ASSLTGGWKDGYT
V: TRBV19; J: TRBJ2-6; CDR3: ASSGDRAVGGANVLT
V: TRBV6-5; J: TRBJ2-5; CDR3: ASSYRDRALETQY
V: TRBV18; J: TRBJ2-7; CDR3: ASSPSSGTYEQY
V: TRBV6-5; J: TRBJ1-2; CDR3: ASRSGSHGYT
V: TRBV7-8; J: TRBJ1-3; CDR3: ASSRALGGFSGNTIY
V: TRBV3-1/TRBV3-2; J: TRBJ2-2; CDR3: ASSHRGRTGELF
V: TRBV30; J: TRBJ2-5; CDR3: AWSDPGLAGETQY
V: TRBV28; J: TRBJ2-7; CDR3: ASSQGPIRSSYEQY
V: TRBV24-1; J: TRBJ1-1; CDR3: ATSKDRGAF
V: TRBV7-2; J: TRBJ2-5; CDR3: ASSDTWQETQY
V: TRBV6-6; J: TRBJ2-3; CDR3: ASSMGHTDTQY
V: TRBV29-1; J: TRBJ1-2; CDR3: SVGTGGFYGYT
V: TRBV19; J: TRBJ2-4; CDR3: ATHSPGGDIQY
V: TRBV7-8; J: TRBJ2-7; CDR3: ASSLGTILPKSSYEQY
V: TRBV7-8; J: TRBJ2-3; CDR3: ASSLGVFSGRAKGRADTQY
V: TRBV7-2; J: TRBJ1-5; CDR3: ASSLDAGFGNQPQH
V: TRBV5-1; J: TRBJ2-7; CDR3: ASSLYAGAYEQY
V: TRBV3-1/TRBV3-2; J: TRBJ1-5; CDR3: ASSQRSGMQPQH
V: TRBV28; J: TRBJ1-1; CDR3: ASRGQGTGNTEAF
V: TRBV11-2; J: TRBJ2-1; CDR3: ASSRTYGQGAYNEQF
V: TRBV24-1; J: TRBJ2-1; CDR3: ATRGKGNSNEQF
V: TRBV5-5; J: TRBJ2-7; CDR3: ASSQTSGSYEQY
V: TRBV6-2/TRBV6-3; J: TRBJ2-7; CDR3: ASSYEVGYEQY
V: TRBV5-1; J: TRBJ1-2; CDR3: ASSSHGGEVGYT
V: TRBV19; J: TRBJ2-7; CDR3: ASSTTRGAGEQY
V: TRBV19; J: TRBJ1-2; CDR3: ASSIDHREPAGGYT
V: TRBV4-1; J: TRBJ2-7; CDR3: ASSQGRITDSHYEQY
V: TRBV5-1; J: TRBJ1-1; CDR3: ASSFSGGLGTEAF
V: TRBV7-2; J: TRBJ1-5; CDR3: ASSDGQYGQPQH
V: TRBV11-2; J: TRBJ1-4; CDR3: ASSLVRDRNEKLF
V: TRBV18; J: TRBJ1-1; CDR3: ASSRQGAMNTEAF
V: TRBV6-1; J: TRBJ2-1; CDR3: ASRPRTSSYNEQF
V: TRBV3-1/TRBV3-2; J: TRBJ1-2; CDR3: ASSQSLGGPLNGYT
V: TRBV2; J: TRBJ2-7; CDR3: ASGGNSYEQY
V: TRBV5-1; J: TRBJ2-1; CDR3: ASSLAAASSYNEQF
V: TRBV3-1/TRBV3-2; J: TRBJ1-6; CDR3: ASSQAGTVQSPLH
V: TRBV7-2; J: TRBJ2-1; CDR3: ASSPQGYNEQF
V: TRBV6-5; J: TRBJ2-1; CDR3: ASNGPPNEQF
V: TRBV7-9; J: TRBJ2-5; CDR3: ASSTTGPETQY
V: TRBV7-2; J: TRBJ1-1; CDR3: ASSLVVGGNTEAF
V: TRBV27; J: TRBJ2-3; CDR3: ASSLYSGGNRDTQY
V: TRBV18; J: TRBJ2-7; CDR3: ASSPQEGVYEQY
V: TRBV19; J: TRBJ1-4; CDR3: ASTSPRGLNEKLF
V: TRBV24-1; J: TRBJ1-1; CDR3: ATSDRAGGGRTEAF
V: TRBV19; J: TRBJ2-3; CDR3: ASSPILEASTDTQY
V: TRBV19; J: TRBJ2-4; CDR3: ASGLSFAKNIQY
V: TRBV19; J: TRBJ1-2; CDR3: ASSIGVGRTGGYGYT
V: TRBV29-1; J: TRBJ2-1; CDR3: SVETGGREQF
V: TRBV2; J: TRBJ2-5; CDR3: ASSVYRGLSGGETQY
V: TRBV7-2; J: TRBJ2-1; CDR3: ASSPGLAGGLRNEQF
V: TRBV5-1; J: TRBJ1-2; CDR3: ASSPRDRGQYGYT
V: TRBV5-6; J: TRBJ2-7; CDR3: ASSLAQNYEQY
V: TRBV9; J: TRBJ2-5; CDR3: ASSNHRDRGTETQY
V: TRBV7-2; J: TRBJ1-2; CDR3: ASSTGNRGSYGYT
V: TRBV28; J: TRBJ2-1; CDR3: ASSFSSWERDEQF
V: TRBV5-1; J: TRBJ2-7; CDR3: ASKRDRGYEQY
V: TRBV6-2/TRBV6-3; J: TRBJ1-1; CDR3: ASSDHEGQKNTEAF
V: TRBV19; J: TRBJ2-5; CDR3: ASTRGVGSETQY